This is a list of T cell receptor beta chains from one sample in a study of shared clonotypes between healthy human individuals. The protocol was immunoSEQ multiplex PCR, while the TCRdb copy is restricted to in-frame clones and leaves out a portion. Of hundreds of thousands of clones in the sample, approximately 97% are singletons; the top ten hold about 0.06%. The specimen was naive CD4+ T cells sorted from blood. The receptor source for this set is a young woman in good health. CDR3s include the opening cysteine and the closing phenylalanine or tryptophan. The D gene is left open where the match is weak. Not all rows give a size; the values are once, few, many and, for expanded clones, a class.

.,TRBJ2-5,TRBV5-1,.,TGCGCCAGCAGCTTCGACGGAGAAGAGACCCAGTACTTC,CASSFDGEETQYF
.,TRBJ2-3,TRBV14,.,TGTGCCAGCAGCCCGGGCCGAGGGTGGGATACGCAGTATTTT,CASSPGRGWDTQYF
.,TRBJ1-2,TRBV28,TRBD1,TGTGCCAGCAATCAACAGGGGGCGAGCGGCTACACCTTC,CASNQQGASGYTF
.,TRBJ2-7,TRBV28,.,TGTGCCAGTAGATCTGTGAACGAGCAGTACTTC,CASRSVNEQYF
.,TRBJ1-2,TRBV27,.,TGTGCCAGCACCTTCCTACGAGGGTTGAAAGGGAGAGGCTATGGCTACACCTTC,CASTFLRGLKGRGYGYTF
.,TRBJ2-3,TRBV2,.,TGTGCCAGCAGTGTCGAGGGAATTGCAACAGATACGCAGTATTTT,CASSVEGIATDTQYF
.,TRBJ2-5,TRBV28,TRBD1,TGTGCCAGCAGTAGAGGGACAGGGGGTCTATATTTGGAGACCCAGTACTTC,CASSRGTGGLYLETQYF
.,TRBJ1-1,TRBV27,TRBD1,TGTGCCAGCAGTTCCGCGACAGGGGGGCGGGGTGAAGCTTTCTTT,CASSSATGGRGEAFF
few,TRBJ1-5,TRBV15,.,TGTGCCACCAGCAACCAGGCGTTAGGTCAGCCCCAGCATTTT,CATSNQALGQPQHF
.,TRBJ2-1,TRBV5-4,TRBD1,TGTGCCAGCAGCTTGGGGGCGGGGACAGGGGGCTACAATGAGCAGTTCTTC,CASSLGAGTGGYNEQFF
.,TRBJ2-7,TRBV7-9,TRBD1,TGTGCCAGCAGCCGACCCGGGACAGCCTTACGAGAGCAGTACTTC,CASSRPGTALREQYF
.,TRBJ1-1,TRBV5-1,.,TGCGCCAGCAGCTTGGACCGGGCACGAGCGGAGGCCGAAGCTTTCTTT,CASSLDRARAEAEAFF
.,TRBJ2-2,TRBV18,TRBD2,TGTGCCAGCTCACCTAGACTAGCGGGAGATGGCACCGGGGAGCTGTTTTTT,CASSPRLAGDGTGELFF
.,TRBJ2-1,TRBV29-1,TRBD1,TGCAGCGTAAGGGTTCCGAGGGACAGGGGGCCGGATGAGCAGTTCTTC,CSVRVPRDRGPDEQFF
.,TRBJ2-7,TRBV19,.,TGTGCCAGTAGTAGCTTGCGGACCAAGGCATACGAGCAGTACTTC,CASSSLRTKAYEQYF
.,TRBJ1-2,TRBV10-3,TRBD1,TGTGCCATCAGTGAGACAGGGGGCGCCCTGGGGGGCTACACCTTC,CAISETGGALGGYTF
.,TRBJ2-5,TRBV19,TRBD1,TGTGCCAGTAGTAGCCAGGGGGAAGTCCAAGAGACCCAGTACTTC,CASSSQGEVQETQYF